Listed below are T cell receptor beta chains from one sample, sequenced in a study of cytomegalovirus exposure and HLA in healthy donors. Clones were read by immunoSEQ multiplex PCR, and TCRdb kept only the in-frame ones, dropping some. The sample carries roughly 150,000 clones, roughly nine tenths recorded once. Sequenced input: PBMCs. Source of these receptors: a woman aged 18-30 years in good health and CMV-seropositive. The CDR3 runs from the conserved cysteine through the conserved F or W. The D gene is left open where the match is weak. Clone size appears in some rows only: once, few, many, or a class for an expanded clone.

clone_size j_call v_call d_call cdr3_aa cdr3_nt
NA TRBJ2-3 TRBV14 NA CASSLYTDTQYF TGTGCCAGCAGCCTATACACAGATACGCAGTATTTT
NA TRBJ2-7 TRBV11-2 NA CASSPARVYEQYF TGTGCCAGTTCCCCGGCGCGGGTTTACGAGCAGTACTTC
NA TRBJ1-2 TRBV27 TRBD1 CASSPGTGAHGYTF TGTGCCAGCAGTCCTGGGACAGGGGCGCATGGCTACACCTTC
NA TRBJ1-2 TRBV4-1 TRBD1 CASSQEKGARGYTF TGCGCCAGCAGCCAAGAAAAGGGGGCGAGGGGCTACACCTTC
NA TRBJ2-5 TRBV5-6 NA CASSRPRAETQYF TGTGCCAGCAGCCGTCCCAGGGCAGAGACCCAGTACTTC
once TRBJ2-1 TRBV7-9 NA CASSLTGSYNEQFF TGTGCCAGCAGCTTAACGGGATCCTACAATGAGCAGTTCTTC
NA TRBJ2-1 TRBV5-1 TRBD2 CASSLDLTSGIGNEQFF TGCGCCAGCAGCTTGGATCTGACTAGCGGGATTGGCAATGAGCAGTTCTTC
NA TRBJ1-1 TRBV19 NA CASSMTSGAFF TGTGCCAGTAGTATGACTTCGGGGGCTTTCTTT
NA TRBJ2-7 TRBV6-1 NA CASSDLTGSSYEQYF TGTGCCAGCAGTGACCTAACGGGATCCTCCTACGAGCAGTACTTC
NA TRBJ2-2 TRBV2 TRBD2 CASKKRTSGRGTGELFF TGTGCCAGCAAAAAACGGACTAGCGGGAGGGGTACCGGGGAGCTGTTTTTT
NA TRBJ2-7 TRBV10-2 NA CASSQDTSYEQYF TGCGCCAGCAGTCAGGACACGTCCTACGAGCAGTACTTC
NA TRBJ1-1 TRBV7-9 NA CASSPRQVF TGTGCCAGCAGCCCTAGACAGGTCTTT
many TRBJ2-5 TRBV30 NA CAWSVQVGFGETQYF TGTGCCTGGAGTGTACAAGTCGGGTTTGGAGAGACCCAGTACTTC
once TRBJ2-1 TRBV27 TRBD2 CASSVSPGLALNEQFF TGTGCCAGCAGCGTCAGTCCGGGACTAGCGTTAAATGAGCAGTTCTTC
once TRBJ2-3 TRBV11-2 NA CASSLVGARTDTQYF TGTGCCAGCAGCTTAGTTGGAGCGCGCACAGATACGCAGTATTTT
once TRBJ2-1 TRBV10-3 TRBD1 CAISDGTGDKTQFF TGTGCCATCAGTGACGGGACAGGGGACAAAACGCAGTTCTTC
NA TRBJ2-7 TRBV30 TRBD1 CAWSVDTGGFYEQYF TGTGCCTGGAGTGTAGATACAGGGGGTTTTTACGAGCAGTACTTC
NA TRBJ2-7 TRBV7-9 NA CASSLAPIVSGSVYEQYF TGTGCCAGCAGCTTAGCGCCGATCGTTTCAGGATCGGTCTACGAGCAGTACTTC
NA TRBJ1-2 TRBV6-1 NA CASSEVQGHGYTF TGTGCCAGCAGTGAGGTCCAGGGTCATGGCTACACCTTC
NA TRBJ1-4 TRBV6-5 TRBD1 CASSYAAGTGNEKLFF TGTGCCAGCAGTTACGCCGCCGGGACAGGGAATGAAAAACTGTTTTTT
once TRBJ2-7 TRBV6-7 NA CASSYSNGRRDREQYF TGTGCCAGCAGTTACTCCAACGGTCGGCGGGACCGCGAGCAGTACTTC
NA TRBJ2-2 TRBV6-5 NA CASSYALNTGELFF TGTGCCAGCAGTTACGCCCTAAACACCGGGGAGCTGTTTTTT
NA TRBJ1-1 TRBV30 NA CAWSSAGNTEAFF TGTGCCTGGAGTTCGGCAGGGAACACTGAAGCTTTCTTT
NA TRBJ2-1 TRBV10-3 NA CAISRPNPGSYNEQFF TGTGCCATCAGCCGACCCAACCCCGGGTCCTACAATGAGCAGTTCTTC
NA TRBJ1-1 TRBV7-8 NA CASSPGVDTEAFF TGTGCCAGCAGCCCAGGGGTCGACACTGAAGCTTTCTTT
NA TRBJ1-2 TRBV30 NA CACWGLYGYTF TGTGCCTGTTGGGGCCTCTATGGCTACACCTTC
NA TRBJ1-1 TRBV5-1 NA CASRVGRVGEAFF TGCGCCAGCAGGGTAGGCAGGGTAGGAGAAGCTTTCTTT
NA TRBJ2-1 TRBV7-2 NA CASSLEIGSSYNEQFF TGTGCCAGCAGCTTAGAAATCGGGAGCTCCTACAATGAGCAGTTCTTC
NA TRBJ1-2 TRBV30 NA CAWSVLRLYGYTF TGTGCCTGGAGTGTACTACGACTTTATGGCTACACCTTC